This T cell receptor (beta chain) was sequenced for a study of tumor-infiltrating lymphocytes in primary liver carcinoma. Study information: Staged T1-T3 N0M0, the tumors had sizes that ranged from roughly 4.2 to 10 cm across. Read depth, roughly 3.65 to 8 million productive TCRbeta reads, did not differ significantly between tissues. Findings and caveats of the study: Whereas tumor region pairs overlapped more, tumor-adjacent and tumor-blood pairs overlapped less.

The CDR3 is 14 amino acids. The germline V and J ends were trimmed by 6 bases and 5 bases, with 13 bases remaining between them. Germline V CDR1 and CDR2: MNHEY, SVGAGI. This clonotype was found many times. Its target is unknown. Blood RNA was derived from unsorted whole blood, and germline DNA was extracted too. The investigators made TCR beta cDNA from 500 ng total RNA, using a constant-region primer. For TCR beta, libraries were produced by three nested multiplex PCR rounds using slightly modified ARM-PCR. Two initial PCR rounds of approximately 10 cycles each paired TRBV1-TRBV30 forward primers with a C-beta reverse primer. TCRdb re-called the multiplex PCR reads through MiXCR, storing one row per CDR3 protein. The sample contains about 200,000 distinct CDR3 sequences, less than 65% of which appear only once.

Sequenced input: peripheral blood. The TCR was taken from a woman between 55 and 75 years old with primary liver carcinoma and hepatitis B virus infection. The chain is built from TRBV6-5 and TRBJ2-2, with D possibly being TRBD1 (6 bases). DNA for the CDR3: TGTGCCAGCAGGGCCCCTACAGGGACCGGGGAGCTGTTTTTT. Translated: CASRAPTGTGELFF.